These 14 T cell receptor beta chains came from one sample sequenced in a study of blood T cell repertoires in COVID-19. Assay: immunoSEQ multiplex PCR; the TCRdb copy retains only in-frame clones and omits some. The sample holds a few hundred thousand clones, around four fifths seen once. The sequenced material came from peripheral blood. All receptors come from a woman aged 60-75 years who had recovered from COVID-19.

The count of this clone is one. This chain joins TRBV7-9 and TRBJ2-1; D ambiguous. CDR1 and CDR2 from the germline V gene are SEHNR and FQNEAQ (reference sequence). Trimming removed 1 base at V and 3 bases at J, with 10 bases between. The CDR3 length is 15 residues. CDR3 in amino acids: CASSLDGAYYNEQFF. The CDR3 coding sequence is TGTGCCAGCAGCTTAGACGGAGCCTACTACAATGAGCAGTTCTTC.

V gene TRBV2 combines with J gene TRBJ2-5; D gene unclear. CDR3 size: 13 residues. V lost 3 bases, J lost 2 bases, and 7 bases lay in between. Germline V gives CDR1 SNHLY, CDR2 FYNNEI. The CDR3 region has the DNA TGTGCCAGCAGTGACGGTAGACAAGAGACCCAGTACTTC. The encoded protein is CASSDGRQETQYF.

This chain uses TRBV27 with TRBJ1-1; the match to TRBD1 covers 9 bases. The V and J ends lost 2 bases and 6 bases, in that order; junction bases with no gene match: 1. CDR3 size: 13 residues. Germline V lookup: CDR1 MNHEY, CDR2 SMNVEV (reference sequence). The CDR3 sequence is CASSLGTGPEAFF. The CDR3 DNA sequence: TGTGCCAGCAGTTTAGGGACAGGGCCTGAAGCTTTCTTT.

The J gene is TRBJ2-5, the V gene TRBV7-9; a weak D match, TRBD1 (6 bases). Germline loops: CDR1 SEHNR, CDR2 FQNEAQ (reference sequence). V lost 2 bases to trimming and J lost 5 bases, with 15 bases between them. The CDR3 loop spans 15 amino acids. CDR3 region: CASSLTGLMRETQYF. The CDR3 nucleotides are TGTGCCAGCAGCTTAACAGGGCTCATGCGGGAGACCCAGTACTTC.

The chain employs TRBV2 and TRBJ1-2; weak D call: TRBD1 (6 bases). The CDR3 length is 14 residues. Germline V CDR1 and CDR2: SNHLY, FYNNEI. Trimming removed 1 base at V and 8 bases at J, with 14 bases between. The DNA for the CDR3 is TGTGCCAGCAGTGAAGGAACAGGGATTGGAGGCTACACCTTC. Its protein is CASSEGTGIGGYTF. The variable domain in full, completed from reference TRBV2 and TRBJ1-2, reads EPEVTQTPSHQVTQMGQEVILRCVPISNHLYFYWYRQILGQKVEFLVSFYNNEISEKSEIFDDQFSVERPDGSNFTLKIRSTKLEDSAMYFCASSEGTGIGGYTFGSGTRLTVV.

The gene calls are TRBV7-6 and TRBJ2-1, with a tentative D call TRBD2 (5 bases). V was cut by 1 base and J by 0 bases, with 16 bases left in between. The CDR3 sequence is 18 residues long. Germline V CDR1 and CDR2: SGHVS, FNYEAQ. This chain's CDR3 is CASSLDFRESSSYNEQFF. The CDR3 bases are TGTGCCAGCAGCTTAGACTTTCGGGAATCTAGCTCCTACAATGAGCAGTTCTTC.

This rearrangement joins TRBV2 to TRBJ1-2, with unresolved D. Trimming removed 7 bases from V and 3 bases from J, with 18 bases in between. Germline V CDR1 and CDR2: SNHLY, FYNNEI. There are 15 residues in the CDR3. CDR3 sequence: CASTAGITDDYGYTF. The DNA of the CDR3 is TGTGCCAGCACCGCCGGGATAACAGACGACTATGGCTACACCTTC.

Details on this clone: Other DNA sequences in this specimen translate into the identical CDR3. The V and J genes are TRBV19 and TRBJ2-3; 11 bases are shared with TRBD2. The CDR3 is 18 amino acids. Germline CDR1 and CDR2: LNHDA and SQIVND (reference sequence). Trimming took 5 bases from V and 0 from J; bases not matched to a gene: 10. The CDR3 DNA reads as TGTGCCAGTAGTGGGGGGACTAGCGGAACCCCTAGCACAGATACGCAGTATTTT. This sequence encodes CASSGGTSGTPSTDTQYF.

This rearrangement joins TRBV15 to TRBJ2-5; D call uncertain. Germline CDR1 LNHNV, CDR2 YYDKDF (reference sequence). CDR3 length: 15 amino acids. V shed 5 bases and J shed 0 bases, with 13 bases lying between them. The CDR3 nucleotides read TGTGCCACCAGCGTAGGCGCGGCCTACCAAGAGACCCAGTACTTC. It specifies CATSVGAAYQETQYF.

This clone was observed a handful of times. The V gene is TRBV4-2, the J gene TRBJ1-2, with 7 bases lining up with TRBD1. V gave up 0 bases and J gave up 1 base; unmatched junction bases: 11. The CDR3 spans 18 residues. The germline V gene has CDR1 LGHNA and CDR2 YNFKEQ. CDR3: CASSQEPHRQGGNYGYTF. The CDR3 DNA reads TGTGCCAGCAGCCAAGAACCCCACCGACAGGGCGGTAACTATGGCTACACCTTC.

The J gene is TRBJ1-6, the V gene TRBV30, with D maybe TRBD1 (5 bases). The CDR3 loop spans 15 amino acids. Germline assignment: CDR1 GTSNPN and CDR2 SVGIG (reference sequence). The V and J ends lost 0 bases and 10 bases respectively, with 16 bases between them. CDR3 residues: CAWSVRRRGYSPLHF. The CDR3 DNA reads TGTGCCTGGAGTGTGAGGCGAAGGGGTTACTCACCCCTCCACTTT.

This CDR3 is CASSESGGETQYF. Here the CDR3 DNA reads TGTGCCAGCAGTGAATCCGGGGGAGAGACCCAGTACTTC. J is TRBJ2-5 and V is TRBV6-1, with D possibly matching TRBD2 (6 bases). Looked up from germline, CDR1 is MNHNS and CDR2 is SASEGT. The ends were cut back, 2 bases at V and 4 bases at J, with 8 bases in the middle. The CDR3 has 13 amino acids.

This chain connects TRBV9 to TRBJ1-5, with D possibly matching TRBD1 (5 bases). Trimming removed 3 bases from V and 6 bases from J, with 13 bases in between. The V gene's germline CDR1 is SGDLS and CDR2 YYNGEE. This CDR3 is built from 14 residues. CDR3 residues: CASSADSFAQPQHF. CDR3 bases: TGTGCCAGCAGCGCTGACAGTTTTGCTCAGCCCCAGCATTTT.

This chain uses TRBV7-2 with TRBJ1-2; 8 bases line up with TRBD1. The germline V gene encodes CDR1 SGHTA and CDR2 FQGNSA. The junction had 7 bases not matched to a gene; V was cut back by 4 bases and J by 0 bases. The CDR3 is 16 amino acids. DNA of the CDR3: TGTGCCAGCAGCTCCAGGGCACAGGGGGCTAACTATGGCTACACCTTC. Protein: CASSSRAQGANYGYTF.